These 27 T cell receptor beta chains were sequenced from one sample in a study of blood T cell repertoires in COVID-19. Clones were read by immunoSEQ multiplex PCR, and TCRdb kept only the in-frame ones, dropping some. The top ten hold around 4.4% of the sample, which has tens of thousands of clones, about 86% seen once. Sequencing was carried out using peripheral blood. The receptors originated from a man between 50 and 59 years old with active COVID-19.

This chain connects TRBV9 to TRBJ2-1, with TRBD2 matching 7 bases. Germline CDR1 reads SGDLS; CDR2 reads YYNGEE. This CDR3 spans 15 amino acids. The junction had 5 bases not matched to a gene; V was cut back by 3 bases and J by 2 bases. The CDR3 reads CASSAASGPYNEQFF. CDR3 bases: TGTGCCAGCAGCGCCGCTAGCGGACCCTACAATGAGCAGTTCTTC.

CDR3 DNA sequence: TGTGCCAGCAGCTTGGAGGGGAATAATTCACCCCTCCACTTT. Translated: CASSLEGNNSPLHF. This chain connects TRBV7-6 to TRBJ1-6; a weak D match, TRBD1 (5 bases). Germline CDR1 SGHVS, CDR2 FNYEAQ. Trimming cost V 3 bases and J 5 bases, with 8 bases left between them. The CDR3 consists of 14 residues. The whole variable domain, filled in from reference TRBV7-6 and TRBJ1-6, reads GAGVSQSPRYKVTKRGQDVALRCDPISGHVSLYWYRQALGQGPEFLTYFNYEAQQDKSGLPNDRFSAERPEGSISTLTIQRTEQRDSAMYRCASSLEGNNSPLHFGNGTRLTVT.

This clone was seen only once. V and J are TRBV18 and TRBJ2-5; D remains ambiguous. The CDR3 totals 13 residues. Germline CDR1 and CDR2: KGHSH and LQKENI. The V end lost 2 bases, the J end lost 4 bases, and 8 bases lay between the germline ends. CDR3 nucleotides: TGTGCCAGCTCACCAACGGGTGGAGAGACCCAGTACTTC. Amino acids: CASSPTGGETQYF.

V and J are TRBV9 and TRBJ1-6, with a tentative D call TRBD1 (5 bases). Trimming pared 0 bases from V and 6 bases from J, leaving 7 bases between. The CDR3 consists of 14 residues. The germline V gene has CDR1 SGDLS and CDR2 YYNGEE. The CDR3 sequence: CASSVGQLNSPLHF. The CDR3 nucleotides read TGTGCCAGCAGCGTAGGACAGCTTAATTCACCCCTCCACTTT.

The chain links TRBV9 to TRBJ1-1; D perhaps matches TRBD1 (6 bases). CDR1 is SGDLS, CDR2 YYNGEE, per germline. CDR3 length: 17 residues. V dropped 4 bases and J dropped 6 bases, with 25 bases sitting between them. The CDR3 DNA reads TGTGCCAGCAGCCCGAGAATGGGAGCCGGGACAATTTCTGAAGCTTTCTTT. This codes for CASSPRMGAGTISEAFF.

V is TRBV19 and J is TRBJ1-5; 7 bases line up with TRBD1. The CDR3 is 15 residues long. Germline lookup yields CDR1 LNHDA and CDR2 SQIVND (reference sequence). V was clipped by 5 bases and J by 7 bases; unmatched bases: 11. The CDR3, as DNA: TGTGCCAGTAGTCCCGTCGACAGGGTACACCAGCCCCAGCATTTT. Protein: CASSPVDRVHQPQHF.

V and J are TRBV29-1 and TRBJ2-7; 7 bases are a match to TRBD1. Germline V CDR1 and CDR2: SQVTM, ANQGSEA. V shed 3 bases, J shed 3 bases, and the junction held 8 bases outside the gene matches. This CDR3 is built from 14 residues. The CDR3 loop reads CSVEGPGQSYEQYF. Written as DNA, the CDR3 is TGCAGCGTTGAGGGCCCGGGACAGAGCTACGAGCAGTACTTC.

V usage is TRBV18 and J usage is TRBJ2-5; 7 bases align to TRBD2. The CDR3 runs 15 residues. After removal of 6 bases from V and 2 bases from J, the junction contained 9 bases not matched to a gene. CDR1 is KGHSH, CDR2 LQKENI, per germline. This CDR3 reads CASSPGDYRQETQYF. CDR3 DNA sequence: TGTGCCAGCTCCCCTGGGGACTATCGACAAGAGACCCAGTACTTC.

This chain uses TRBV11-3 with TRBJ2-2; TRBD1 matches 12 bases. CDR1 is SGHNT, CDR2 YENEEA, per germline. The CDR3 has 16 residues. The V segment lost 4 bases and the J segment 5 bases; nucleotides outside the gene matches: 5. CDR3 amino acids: CASSWGQGASTGELFF. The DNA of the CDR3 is TGTGCCAGCAGCTGGGGACAGGGGGCGAGTACCGGGGAGCTGTTTTTT.

The CDR3 loop is CASSETVYNSPLHF. As DNA, the CDR3 is TGTGCCAGCAGTGAGACAGTCTATAATTCACCCCTCCACTTT. V is TRBV2 and J is TRBJ1-6; the D gene is possibly TRBD1 (5 bases). Trimming stripped 3 bases from V and 3 bases from J, with 6 bases between. Germline loops: CDR1 SNHLY, CDR2 FYNNEI. The CDR3 consists of 14 residues.

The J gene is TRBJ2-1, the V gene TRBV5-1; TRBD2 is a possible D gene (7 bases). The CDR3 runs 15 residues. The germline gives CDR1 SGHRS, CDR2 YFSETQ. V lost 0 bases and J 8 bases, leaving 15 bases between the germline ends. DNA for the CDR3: TGCGCCAGCAGCTTGGCTGCTCTGGGGGGGCATGAGCAGTTCTTC. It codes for CASSLAALGGHEQFF.

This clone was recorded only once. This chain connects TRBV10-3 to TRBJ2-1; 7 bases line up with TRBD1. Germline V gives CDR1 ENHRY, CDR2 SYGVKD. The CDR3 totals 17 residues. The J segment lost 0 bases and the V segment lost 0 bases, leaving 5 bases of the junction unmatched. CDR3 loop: CAISESRQGPSYNEQFF. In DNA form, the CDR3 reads TGTGCCATCAGTGAGTCGAGACAGGGCCCCTCCTACAATGAGCAGTTCTTC.

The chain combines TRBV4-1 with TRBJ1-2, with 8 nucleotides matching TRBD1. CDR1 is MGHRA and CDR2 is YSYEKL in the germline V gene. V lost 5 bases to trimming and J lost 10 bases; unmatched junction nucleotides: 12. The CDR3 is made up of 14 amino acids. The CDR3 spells CASSSRDRGVNYTF. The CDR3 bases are TGCGCCAGCAGCTCCCGAGACAGGGGAGTAAACTACACCTTC.

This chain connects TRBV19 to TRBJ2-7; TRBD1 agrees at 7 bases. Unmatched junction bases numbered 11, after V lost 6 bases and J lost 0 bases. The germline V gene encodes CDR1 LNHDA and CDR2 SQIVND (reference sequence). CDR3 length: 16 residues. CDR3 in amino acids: CASRRDSTGSSYEQYF. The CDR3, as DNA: TGTGCCAGTAGAAGAGACTCGACAGGGTCCTCCTACGAGCAGTACTTC.

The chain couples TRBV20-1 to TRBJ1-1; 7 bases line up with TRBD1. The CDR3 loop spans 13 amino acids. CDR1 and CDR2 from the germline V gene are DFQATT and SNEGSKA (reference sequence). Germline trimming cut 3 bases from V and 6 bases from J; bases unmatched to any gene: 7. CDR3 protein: CSASVHRGPEAFF. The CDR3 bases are TGCAGTGCTAGTGTACACAGGGGCCCTGAAGCTTTCTTT.

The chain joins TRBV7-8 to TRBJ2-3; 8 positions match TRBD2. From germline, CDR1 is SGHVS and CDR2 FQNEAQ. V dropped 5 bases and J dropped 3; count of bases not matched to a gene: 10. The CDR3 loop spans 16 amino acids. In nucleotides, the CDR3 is TGTGCCAGCAGCCGAGGTTCGGGGGGGCTAACAGATACGCAGTATTTT. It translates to CASSRGSGGLTDTQYF.

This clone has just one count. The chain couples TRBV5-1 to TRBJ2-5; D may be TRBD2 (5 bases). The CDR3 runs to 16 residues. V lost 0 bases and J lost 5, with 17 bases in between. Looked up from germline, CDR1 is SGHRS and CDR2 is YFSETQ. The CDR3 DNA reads TGCGCCAGCAGCTTGGCCGTCTCCGGGCGAGGGGAGACCCAGTACTTC. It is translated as CASSLAVSGRGETQYF.

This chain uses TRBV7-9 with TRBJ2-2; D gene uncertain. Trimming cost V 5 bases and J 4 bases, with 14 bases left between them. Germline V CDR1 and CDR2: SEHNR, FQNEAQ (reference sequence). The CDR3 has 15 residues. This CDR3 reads CASSQVWVSTGELFF. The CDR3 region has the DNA TGTGCCAGCAGCCAGGTCTGGGTGAGCACCGGGGAGCTGTTTTTT.

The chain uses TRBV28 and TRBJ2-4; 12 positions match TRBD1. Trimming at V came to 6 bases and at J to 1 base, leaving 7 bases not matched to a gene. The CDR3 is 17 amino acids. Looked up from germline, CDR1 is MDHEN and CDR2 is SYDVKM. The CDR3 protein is CASSPAGTGGAKNIQYF. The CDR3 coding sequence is TGTGCCAGCAGCCCCGCCGGGACAGGGGGCGCCAAAAACATTCAGTACTTC.

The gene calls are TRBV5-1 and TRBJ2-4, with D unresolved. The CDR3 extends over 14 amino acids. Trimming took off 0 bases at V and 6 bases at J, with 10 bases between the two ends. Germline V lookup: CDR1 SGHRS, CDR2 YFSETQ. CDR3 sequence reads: CASSLGSAGNIQYF. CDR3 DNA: TGCGCCAGCAGCTTGGGGAGCGCCGGAAACATTCAGTACTTC.

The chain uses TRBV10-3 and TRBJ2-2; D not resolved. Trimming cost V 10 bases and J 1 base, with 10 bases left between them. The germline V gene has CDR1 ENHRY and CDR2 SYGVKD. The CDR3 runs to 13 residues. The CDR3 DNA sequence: TGTGCCACTCAGGATCAGAACACCGGGGAGCTGTTTTTT. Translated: CATQDQNTGELFF.

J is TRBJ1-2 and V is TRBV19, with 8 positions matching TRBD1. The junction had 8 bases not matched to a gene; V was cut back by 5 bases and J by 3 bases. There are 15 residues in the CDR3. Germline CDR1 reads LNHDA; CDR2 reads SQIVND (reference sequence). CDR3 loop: CASSRPGQGDYGYTF. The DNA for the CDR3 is TGTGCCAGTAGTCGACCCGGACAGGGTGACTATGGCTACACCTTC. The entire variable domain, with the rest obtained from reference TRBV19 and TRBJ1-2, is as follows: DGGITQSPKYLFRKEGQNVTLSCEQNLNHDAMYWYRQDPGQGLRLIYYSQIVNDFQKGDIAEGYSVSREKKESFPLTVTSAQKNPTAFYLCASSRPGQGDYGYTFGSGTRLTVV.

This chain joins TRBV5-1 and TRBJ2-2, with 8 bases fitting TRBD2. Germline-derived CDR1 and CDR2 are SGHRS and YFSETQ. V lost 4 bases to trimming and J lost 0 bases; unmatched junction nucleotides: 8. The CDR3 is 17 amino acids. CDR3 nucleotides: TGCGCCAGCAGCCCGGACGCGGGGGGTCCGAACACCGGGGAGCTGTTTTTT. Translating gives CASSPDAGGPNTGELFF.

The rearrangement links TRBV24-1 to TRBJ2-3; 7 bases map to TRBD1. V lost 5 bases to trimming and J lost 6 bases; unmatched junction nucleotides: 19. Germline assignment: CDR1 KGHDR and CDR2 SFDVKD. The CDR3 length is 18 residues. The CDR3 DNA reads TGTGCCACCAGTGCCCGAGCCCCCTACAGGGGCGAGCGGGATACGCAGTATTTT. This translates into CATSARAPYRGERDTQYF.

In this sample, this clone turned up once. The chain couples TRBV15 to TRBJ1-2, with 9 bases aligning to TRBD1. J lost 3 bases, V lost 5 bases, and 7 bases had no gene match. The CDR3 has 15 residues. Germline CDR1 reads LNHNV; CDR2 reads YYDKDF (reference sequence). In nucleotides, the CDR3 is TGTGCCACCAGCGTAACAGGGGGCGCCGACTATGGCTACACCTTC. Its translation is CATSVTGGADYGYTF. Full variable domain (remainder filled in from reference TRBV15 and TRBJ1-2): DAMVIQNPRYQVTQFGKPVTLSCSQTLNHNVMYWYQQKSSQAPKLLFHYYDKDFNNEADTPDNFQSRRPNTSFCFLDIRSPGLGDTAMYLCATSVTGGADYGYTFGSGTRLTVV.

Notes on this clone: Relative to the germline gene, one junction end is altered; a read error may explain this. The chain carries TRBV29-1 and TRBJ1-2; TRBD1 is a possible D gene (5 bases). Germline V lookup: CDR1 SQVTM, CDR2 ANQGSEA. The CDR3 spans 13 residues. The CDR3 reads CRVGLGWGGGYTF. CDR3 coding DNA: TGCCGCGTTGGGCTGGGTTGGGGGGGTGGCTACACCTTC.

The CDR3 bases are TGTGCCAGCAGTGTTGAGAGGGAGTGGGGTACCGGGGAGCTGTTTTTT. It specifies CASSVEREWGTGELFF. The V call is TRBV2, the J call TRBJ2-2; TRBD2 might be the D (5 bases). The germline V gene encodes CDR1 SNHLY and CDR2 FYNNEI. Trimming took off 4 bases at V and 5 bases at J, with 17 bases between the two ends. The CDR3 is made up of 16 amino acids.